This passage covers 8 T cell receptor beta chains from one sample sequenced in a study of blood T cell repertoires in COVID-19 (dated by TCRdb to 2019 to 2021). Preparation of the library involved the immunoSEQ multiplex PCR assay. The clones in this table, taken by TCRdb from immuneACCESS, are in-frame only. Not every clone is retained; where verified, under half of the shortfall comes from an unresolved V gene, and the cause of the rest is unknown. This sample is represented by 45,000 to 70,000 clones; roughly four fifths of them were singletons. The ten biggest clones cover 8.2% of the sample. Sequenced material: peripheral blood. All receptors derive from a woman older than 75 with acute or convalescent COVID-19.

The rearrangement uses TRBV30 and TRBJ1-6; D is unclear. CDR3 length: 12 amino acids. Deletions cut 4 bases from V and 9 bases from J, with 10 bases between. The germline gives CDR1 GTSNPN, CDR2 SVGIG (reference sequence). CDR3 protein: CAWTLGSSPLHF. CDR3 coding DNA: TGTGCCTGGACTTTAGGGAGTTCACCCCTCCACTTT.

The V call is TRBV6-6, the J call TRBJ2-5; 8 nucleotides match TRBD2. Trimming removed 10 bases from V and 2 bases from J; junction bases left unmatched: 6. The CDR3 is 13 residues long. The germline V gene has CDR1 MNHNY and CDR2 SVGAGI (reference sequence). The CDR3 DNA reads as TGTGCCATCGGGAGGGGACCACAAGAGACCCAGTACTTC. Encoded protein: CAIGRGPQETQYF.

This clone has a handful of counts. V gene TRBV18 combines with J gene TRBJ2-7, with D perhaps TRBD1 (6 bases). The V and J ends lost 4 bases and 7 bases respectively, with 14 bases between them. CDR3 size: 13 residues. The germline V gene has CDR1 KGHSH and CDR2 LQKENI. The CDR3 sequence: CASSLKQGEEQYF. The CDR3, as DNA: TGTGCCAGCTCACTTAAACAGGGTGAGGAGCAGTACTTC.

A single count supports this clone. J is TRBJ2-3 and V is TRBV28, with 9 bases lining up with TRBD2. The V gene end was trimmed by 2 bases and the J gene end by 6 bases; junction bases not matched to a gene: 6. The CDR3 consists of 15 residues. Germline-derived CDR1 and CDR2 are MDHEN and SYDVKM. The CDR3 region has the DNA TGTGCCAGCAGTTTAGCGGGAGGGCCCGGGGATACGCAGTATTTT. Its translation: CASSLAGGPGDTQYF.

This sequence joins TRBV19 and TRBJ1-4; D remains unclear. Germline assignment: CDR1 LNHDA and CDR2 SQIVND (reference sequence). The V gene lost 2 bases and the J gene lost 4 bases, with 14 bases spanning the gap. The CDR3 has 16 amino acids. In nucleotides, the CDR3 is TGTGCCAGTAGTATAAGCCCGGTTTACTATAATGAAAAACTGTTTTTT. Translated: CASSISPVYYNEKLFF.

The CDR3 reads CASSPGTGKTKKLFF. The CDR3 region has the DNA TGTGCCAGCTCACCAGGGACAGGGAAGACGAAAAAACTGTTTTTT. The chain has TRBV18 and TRBJ1-4; 9 positions match TRBD1. This CDR3 comprises 15 residues. J gave up 9 bases and V 2 bases, and 7 bases lay outside the gene matches. Germline loops: CDR1 KGHSH, CDR2 LQKENI.

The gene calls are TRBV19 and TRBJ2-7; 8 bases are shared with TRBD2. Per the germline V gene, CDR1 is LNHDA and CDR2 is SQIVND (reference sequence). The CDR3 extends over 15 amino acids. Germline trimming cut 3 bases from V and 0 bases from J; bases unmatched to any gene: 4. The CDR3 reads CASSIILAGSYEQYF. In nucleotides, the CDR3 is TGTGCCAGTAGTATCATCCTAGCGGGCTCCTACGAGCAGTACTTC.

CDR3 DNA sequence: TGCAGTGCTAGTCTCAGCTATGGCTACACCTTC. Translated, it gives CSASLSYGYTF. J is TRBJ1-2 and V is TRBV20-1; D call uncertain. CDR1 is DFQATT and CDR2 is SNEGSKA in the germline V gene (reference sequence). The CDR3 loop spans 11 amino acids. Trimming left V 3 bases short and J 4 bases short, with 6 bases between.